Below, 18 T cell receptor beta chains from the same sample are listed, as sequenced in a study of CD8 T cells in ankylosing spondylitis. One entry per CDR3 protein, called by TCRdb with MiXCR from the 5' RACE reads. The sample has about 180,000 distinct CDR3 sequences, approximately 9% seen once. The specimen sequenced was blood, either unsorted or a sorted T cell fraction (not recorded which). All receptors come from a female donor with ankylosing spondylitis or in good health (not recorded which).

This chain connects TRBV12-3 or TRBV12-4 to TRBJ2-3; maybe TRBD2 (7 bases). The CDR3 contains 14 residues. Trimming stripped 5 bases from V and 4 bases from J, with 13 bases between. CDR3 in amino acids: CASSQRGGADTQYF. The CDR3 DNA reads TGTGCCAGCAGTCAAAGGGGGGGGGCAGATACGCAGTATTTT.

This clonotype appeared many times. The CDR3, as DNA: TGCAGTGCTCCAGACAGGGAGGAAGGCTATGGCTACACCTTC. Its protein product is CSAPDREEGYGYTF. This rearrangement joins TRBV20-1 to TRBJ1-2; TRBD1 matches at 7 bases. V was pared by 5 bases and J by 4 bases, with 10 bases of the junction left unmatched. The germline V gene has CDR1 DFQATT and CDR2 SNEGSKA (reference sequence). The CDR3 totals 14 residues.

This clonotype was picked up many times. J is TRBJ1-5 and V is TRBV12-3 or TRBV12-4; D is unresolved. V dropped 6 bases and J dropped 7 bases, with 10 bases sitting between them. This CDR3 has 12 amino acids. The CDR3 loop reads CASSPLNQPQHF. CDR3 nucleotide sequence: TGTGCCAGCAGCCCCCTGAACCAGCCCCAGCATTTT.

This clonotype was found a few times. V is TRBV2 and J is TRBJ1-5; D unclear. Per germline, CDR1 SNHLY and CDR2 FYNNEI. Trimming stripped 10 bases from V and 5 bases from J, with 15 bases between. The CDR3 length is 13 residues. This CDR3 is CAILTVPDQPQHF. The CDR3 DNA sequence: TGTGCCATCCTAACGGTGCCGGATCAGCCCCAGCATTTT.

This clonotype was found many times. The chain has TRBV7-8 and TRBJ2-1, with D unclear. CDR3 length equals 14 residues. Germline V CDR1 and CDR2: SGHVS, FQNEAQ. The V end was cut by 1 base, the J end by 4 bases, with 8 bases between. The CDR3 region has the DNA TGTGCCAGCAGCTTAGATGTCGGGTACAATGAGCAGTTCTTC. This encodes CASSLDVGYNEQFF.

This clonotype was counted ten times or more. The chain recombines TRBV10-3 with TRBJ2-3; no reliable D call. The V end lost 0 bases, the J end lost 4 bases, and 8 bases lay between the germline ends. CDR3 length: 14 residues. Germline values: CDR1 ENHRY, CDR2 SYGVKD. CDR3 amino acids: CAISESGPSDTQYF. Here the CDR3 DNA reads TGTGCCATCAGTGAGTCAGGGCCTTCAGATACGCAGTATTTT.

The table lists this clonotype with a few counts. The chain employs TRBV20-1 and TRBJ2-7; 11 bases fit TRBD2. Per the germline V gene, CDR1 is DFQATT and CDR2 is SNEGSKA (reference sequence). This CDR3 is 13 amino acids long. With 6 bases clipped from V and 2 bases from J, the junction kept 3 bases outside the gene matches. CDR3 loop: CSARLAGTYEQYF. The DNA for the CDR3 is TGCAGTGCCCGACTAGCGGGAACCTACGAGCAGTACTTC.

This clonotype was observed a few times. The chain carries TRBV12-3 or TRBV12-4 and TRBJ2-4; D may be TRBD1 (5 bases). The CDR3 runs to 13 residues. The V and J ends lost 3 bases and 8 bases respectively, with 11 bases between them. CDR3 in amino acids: CASSLGLWDIQYF. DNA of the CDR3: TGTGCCAGCAGTTTGGGGCTCTGGGACATTCAGTACTTC.

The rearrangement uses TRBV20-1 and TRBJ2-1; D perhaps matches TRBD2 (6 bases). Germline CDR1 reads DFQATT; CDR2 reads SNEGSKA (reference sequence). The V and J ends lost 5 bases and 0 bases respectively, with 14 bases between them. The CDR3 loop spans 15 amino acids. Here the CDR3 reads CSAFHGSSSYNEQFF. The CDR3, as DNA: TGCAGTGCTTTCCACGGGAGCAGCTCCTACAATGAGCAGTTCTTC.

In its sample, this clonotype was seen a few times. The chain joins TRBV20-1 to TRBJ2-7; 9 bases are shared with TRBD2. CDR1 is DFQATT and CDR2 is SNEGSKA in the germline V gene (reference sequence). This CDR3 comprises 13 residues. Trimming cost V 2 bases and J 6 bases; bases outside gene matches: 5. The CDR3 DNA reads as TGCAGTGCTAGATCGGGACTAGCCCGCGAGCAGTACTTC. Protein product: CSARSGLAREQYF.

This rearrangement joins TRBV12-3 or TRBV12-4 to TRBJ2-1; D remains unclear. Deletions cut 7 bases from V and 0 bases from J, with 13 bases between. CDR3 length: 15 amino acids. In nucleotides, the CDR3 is TGTGCCAGCACCCAAGGGTCATCCTCCTACAATGAGCAGTTCTTC. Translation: CASTQGSSSYNEQFF.

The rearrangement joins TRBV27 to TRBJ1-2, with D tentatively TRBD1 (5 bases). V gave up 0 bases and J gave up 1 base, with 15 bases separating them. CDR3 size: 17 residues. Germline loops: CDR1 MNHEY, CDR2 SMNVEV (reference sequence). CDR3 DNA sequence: TGTGCCAGCAGTTTATCGGCAGTTCCCAGGGTTAACTATGGCTACACCTTC. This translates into CASSLSAVPRVNYGYTF.

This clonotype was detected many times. The CDR3 here is CSAQDFNEQFF. In DNA form, the CDR3 reads TGCAGCGCCCAAGATTTCAATGAGCAGTTCTTC. J is TRBJ2-1 and V is TRBV29-1; D remains ambiguous. CDR1 is SQVTM, CDR2 ANQGSEA, per germline. This CDR3 comprises 11 residues. Deletions cut 7 bases from V and 6 bases from J, with 10 bases between.

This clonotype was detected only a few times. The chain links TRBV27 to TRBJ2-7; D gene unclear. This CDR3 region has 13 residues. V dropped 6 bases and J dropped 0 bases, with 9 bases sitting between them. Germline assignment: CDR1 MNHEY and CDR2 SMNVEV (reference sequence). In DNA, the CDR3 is TGTGCCAGCAGCCGAAAGTTCTCCTACGAGCAGTACTTC. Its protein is CASSRKFSYEQYF.

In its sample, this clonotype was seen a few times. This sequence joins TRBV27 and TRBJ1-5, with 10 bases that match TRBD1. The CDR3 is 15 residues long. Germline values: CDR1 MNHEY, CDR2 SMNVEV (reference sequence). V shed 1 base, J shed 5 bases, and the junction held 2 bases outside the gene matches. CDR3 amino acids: CASSLYGTGDQPQHF. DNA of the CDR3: TGTGCCAGCAGTTTATATGGGACAGGGGATCAGCCCCAGCATTTT.

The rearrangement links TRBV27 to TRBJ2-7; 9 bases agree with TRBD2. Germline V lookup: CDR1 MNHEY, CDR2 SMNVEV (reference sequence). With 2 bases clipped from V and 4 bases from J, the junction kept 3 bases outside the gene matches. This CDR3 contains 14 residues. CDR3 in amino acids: CASSLVAGEYEQYF. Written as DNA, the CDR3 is TGTGCCAGCAGTTTAGTAGCGGGAGAATACGAGCAGTACTTC.

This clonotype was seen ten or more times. CDR3 nucleotides: TGTGCCAGCCGAGACTCCTATAATTCACCCCTCCACTTT. It encodes CASRDSYNSPLHF. The chain couples TRBV12-3 or TRBV12-4 to TRBJ1-6; D ambiguous. This CDR3 is built from 13 residues. The germline V and J ends were trimmed by 8 bases and 0 bases, with 5 bases remaining between them.

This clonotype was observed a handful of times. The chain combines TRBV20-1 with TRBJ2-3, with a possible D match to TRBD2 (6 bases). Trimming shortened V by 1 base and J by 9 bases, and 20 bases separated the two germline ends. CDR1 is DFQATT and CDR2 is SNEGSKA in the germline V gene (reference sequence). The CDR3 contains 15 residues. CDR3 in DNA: TGCAGTGCTAGAGGGGAGGATTTTGGGTTATGGACGCAGTATTTT. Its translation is CSARGEDFGLWTQYF.